Presented here are 17 T cell receptor beta chains from one specimen sequenced in a study of radiation and T cells in renal cell carcinoma (dated by TCRdb to 2020 to 2022). The time point label corresponds to: blood 4 weeks post-SBRT, at nephrectomy. The treatment or condition label for this specimen denotes: 15 Gy SBRT to primary tumor, nephrectomy 4 weeks later. Receptor libraries were prepared by the immunoSEQ multiplex PCR assay. TCRdb mirrors the immuneACCESS table, restricted to in-frame sequences. Some clones are absent from its copies; in checked studies, under half trace to an unresolved V gene, and the reason for the others is unknown. Present in this sample are under 100,000 clones, 85% of which were seen just once. The biggest ten clones account for around 9.4% of the sample. The sequencing used blood, collected from a patient whose treatment included radiotherapy and nephrectomy. The receptors come from a middle-aged man with renal cell carcinoma.

This clone was counted a few times. The chain employs TRBV25-1 and TRBJ1-1; the D is unclear. Trimming pared 2 bases from V and 2 bases from J, leaving 15 bases between. This CDR3 is built from 16 residues. Germline V gene lookup returns CDR1 MGHDK and CDR2 SYGVNS. The CDR3 DNA reads TGTGCCAGCAGTGAAACCCGATCCGGGGTAAACACTGAAGCTTTCTTT. Protein: CASSETRSGVNTEAFF.

About this clone itself: Different DNA sequences within this sample yield the same CDR3. The gene calls are TRBV19 and TRBJ1-1, with a possible D match to TRBD1 (6 bases). V was clipped by 6 bases and J by 3 bases, with 11 bases between them. The germline V gene has CDR1 LNHDA and CDR2 SQIVND (reference sequence). The CDR3 runs to 13 residues. This CDR3 reads CASRRTDYTEAFF. DNA of the CDR3: TGTGCCAGTAGGAGGACAGACTACACTGAAGCTTTCTTT.

This chain joins TRBV4-2 and TRBJ1-1; 7 bases are a match to TRBD1. This CDR3 comprises 14 residues. V shed 0 bases, J shed 5 bases, and the junction held 3 bases outside the gene matches. From germline, CDR1 is LGHNA and CDR2 YNFKEQ. As DNA, the CDR3 is TGTGCCAGCAGCCAAGAATCAGGGGGAACTGAAGCTTTCTTT. It translates to CASSQESGGTEAFF.

The chain couples TRBV2 to TRBJ2-3, with 7 bases that match TRBD2. V lost 8 bases to trimming and J lost 4 bases; unmatched junction nucleotides: 6. CDR3 length: 13 amino acids. Germline V gives CDR1 SNHLY, CDR2 FYNNEI. The CDR3 protein is CASGRESSDTQYF. In DNA, the CDR3 is TGTGCCAGCGGGCGGGAGTCGTCAGATACGCAGTATTTT.

The chain is built from TRBV6-1 and TRBJ2-4; TRBD1 matches 11 bases. The CDR3 runs 18 residues. Trimming cost V 2 bases and J 6 bases; bases outside gene matches: 12. The germline CDR1 and CDR2 sequences are MNHNS and SASEGT. CDR3 bases: TGTGCCAGCAGTGAAAGTGGACAGGGGGCTTCTTGGGGAAACATTCAGTACTTC. Encoded protein: CASSESGQGASWGNIQYF.

This rearrangement joins TRBV10-3 to TRBJ2-5, with unresolved D. V lost 0 bases, J lost 7 bases, and 9 bases lay in between. The CDR3 totals 13 residues. Germline CDR1 ENHRY, CDR2 SYGVKD. The CDR3 spells CAISESGRGTQYF. As DNA, the CDR3 is TGTGCCATCAGTGAGTCGGGCAGAGGGACCCAGTACTTC.

This chain uses TRBV4-1 with TRBJ2-5, with D perhaps TRBD1 (5 bases). The CDR3 loop spans 15 amino acids. Trimming shortened V by 4 bases and J by 0 bases, and 12 bases separated the two germline ends. The V gene's germline CDR1 is MGHRA and CDR2 YSYEKL. CDR3 nucleotides: TGCGCCAGCAGCCCCCCGTCAGGGAACCAAGAGACCCAGTACTTC. Protein: CASSPPSGNQETQYF.

The genes are TRBV7-2 and TRBJ2-2; possibly TRBD1 or TRBD2 for D (5 bases each). Trimming took 0 bases from V and 4 from J, leaving 9 bases between them. Germline V CDR1 and CDR2: SGHTA, FQGNSA. This CDR3 contains 15 residues. The CDR3 nucleotides are TGTGCCAGCAGCTTAGCCGGGGCGAGCACCGGGGAGCTGTTTTTT. Protein product: CASSLAGASTGELFF.

This chain joins TRBV7-9 and TRBJ2-7; D gene unclear. Trimming left V 8 bases short and J 0 bases short, with 14 bases between. Germline V lookup: CDR1 SEHNR, CDR2 FQNEAQ (reference sequence). This CDR3 spans 14 amino acids. The CDR3 region has the DNA TGTGCCAGCCGCATGTCCGCTAGCTCCTACGAGCAGTACTTC. Translation gives CASRMSASSYEQYF.

Only one count was recorded for this clone. The rearrangement links TRBV18 to TRBJ1-6; 7 bases agree with TRBD1. The germline gives CDR1 KGHSH, CDR2 LQKENI. The J segment lost 6 bases and the V segment lost 4 bases, leaving 6 bases of the junction unmatched. This CDR3 comprises 15 residues. CDR3 nucleotides: TGTGCCAGCTCACTGGATCAGGGGGGTAATTCACCCCTCCACTTT. Its translation: CASSLDQGGNSPLHF.

The chain recombines TRBV6-5 with TRBJ1-1; a weak D match, TRBD1 (6 bases). The CDR3 runs to 14 residues. V was cut by 5 bases and J by 5 bases, with 15 bases left in between. Germline assignment: CDR1 MNHEY and CDR2 SVGAGI. The CDR3, as DNA: TGTGCCAGCAGTCTCAGGACAGATTGGACTGAAGCTTTCTTT. It codes for CASSLRTDWTEAFF.

V is TRBV27 and J is TRBJ2-6; D might be TRBD1 or TRBD2, each matching 5 bases. This CDR3 has 14 residues. Trimming took off 6 bases at V and 5 bases at J, with 11 bases between the two ends. Germline assignment: CDR1 MNHEY and CDR2 SMNVEV (reference sequence). The CDR3 bases are TGTGCCAGCAGCCGAGGGGATCGGGCCAACGTCCTGACTTTC. Translated: CASSRGDRANVLTF.

CDR3 sequence: CASTQTSGYNEQFF. The CDR3 DNA reads TGTGCCAGCACCCAGACTAGCGGATACAATGAGCAGTTCTTC. This chain links TRBV2 with TRBJ2-1, with 9 bases matching TRBD2. The trim removed 7 bases at V and 4 bases at J, leaving 5 bases unmatched. Germline V gives CDR1 SNHLY, CDR2 FYNNEI. The CDR3 extends over 14 amino acids.

The J gene is TRBJ1-1, the V gene TRBV6-6, with D possibly being TRBD1 (6 bases). Germline CDR1 is MNHNY and CDR2 is SVGAGI (reference sequence). The CDR3 is 14 amino acids. V lost 4 bases and J 4 bases, leaving 13 bases between the germline ends. The CDR3, as DNA: TGTGCCAGCAGTTCCGGGGGGCGGACCACTGAAGCTTTCTTT. This codes for CASSSGGRTTEAFF.

About this clone itself: The DNA is left out, because the CDR3 cannot be placed on it with certainty; the CDR3 is given as TCRdb lists it. The rearrangement uses TRBV27 and TRBJ1-5. The germline gives CDR1 MNHEY, CDR2 SMNVEV (reference sequence). Termini included, the CDR3 measures 13 amino acids. The CDR3: CASSSSRGQPQHF.

The V and J genes are TRBV10-1 and TRBJ2-1, with TRBD2 as a possible D gene (5 bases). Germline CDR1 WNHNN, CDR2 SYGVQD (reference sequence). Trimming took 5 bases from V and 3 from J, leaving 11 bases between them. The CDR3 is 14 residues long. This CDR3 is CASSLSGDYNEQFF. CDR3 DNA: TGCGCCAGCAGTTTAAGCGGAGACTACAATGAGCAGTTCTTC.

The chain employs TRBV6-1 and TRBJ1-1; 10 bases map to TRBD1. Unmatched junction bases numbered 7, after V lost 7 bases and J lost 5 bases. This CDR3 contains 14 residues. The germline V gene has CDR1 MNHNS and CDR2 SASEGT. The CDR3 here is CASIEGQGITEAFF. CDR3 DNA sequence: TGTGCCAGCATCGAGGGACAGGGGATAACTGAAGCTTTCTTT.